This TCR beta chain was retrieved from a study of CD8+CD57+ T cells in acquired aplastic anemia. Only patients with CD8+CD57+ cell expansion on flow cytometry were chosen for sequencing. J lost 2 bases, V lost 10 bases, and 9 bases had no gene match. The CDR3 loop spans 14 amino acids. The germline V gene encodes CDR1 ENHRY and CDR2 SYGVKD. TCR beta VDJ and CDR3 were profiled, and genomic DNA was the template. A single record per CDR3 protein comes from TCRdb applying MiXCR to the reads. This sample carries just over 200,000 distinct CDR3 sequences, 65% of them seen once, and the ten largest clones take around 50%. The table lists this clonotype with a few counts.

The origin of this receptor is a human donor with aplastic anemia. V is TRBV10-3 and J is TRBJ2-7; TRBD1 agrees at 9 bases. Material: sorted CD4+, CD8+, or CD8+CD57+ T cells (not recorded which) from PBMCs. CDR3 bases: TGTGCCACGAAGCCCGGGACAGGGACCTACGAGCAGTACTTC. Translation: CATKPGTGTYEQYF.